This paragraph reports one T cell receptor beta chain. TCRdb reprocessed the PCR reads via MiXCR and lists one record per CDR3 protein. The data hold 900 to 1,300 distinct CDR3 sequences, with 25% to 30% observed a single time. These data originate in a study of regulatory and conventional T cells in breast cancer. Trimming took off 7 bases at V and 9 bases at J, with 16 bases between the two ends. CDR1 and CDR2 (germline): MNHNS, SASEGT. This CDR3 has 12 amino acids. Sequencing was done on a sample of conventional T cells from blood. The genes are TRBV6-1 and TRBJ2-7; D is ambiguous. The receptor's source is a female donor with breast cancer. In DNA, the CDR3 is TGTGCCAGCACCTTGGACGGTCGCGGGCAGTACTTC. As protein: CASTLDGRGQYF.